Shown below are 17 T cell receptor beta chains from a single sample sequenced in a study of OX40 agonist ivuxolimab in advanced cancers. Library preparation employed the immunoSEQ multiplex PCR assay. TCRdb re-hosts the immuneACCESS table, in-frame sequences only. Its copies lack some clones; in the studies checked, an unresolved V gene accounts for under half of them, and the cause for the rest is not known. Counted in this sample were 55,000 to 65,000 clones; about 80% of them appeared once. 2% to 2.5% of the sample belongs to the ten largest clones. The source material was CD4+ or CD8+ T cells sorted from blood, sampled in a trial of the OX40 agonist ivuxolimab. These receptors were obtained from an adult with an advanced solid tumor such as melanoma, head and neck, liver or kidney cancer.

V and J are TRBV5-1 and TRBJ1-2, with D maybe TRBD1 (6 bases). This CDR3 comprises 15 residues. Germline CDR1 SGHRS, CDR2 YFSETQ. V dropped 4 bases and J dropped 4 bases, with 17 bases sitting between them. CDR3 amino acids: CASSPGPGAGYGYTF. The CDR3 region has the DNA TGCGCCAGCAGCCCGGGACCGGGGGCCGGCTATGGCTACACCTTC.

The V gene is TRBV7-3, the J gene TRBJ1-1; D unclear. CDR3 length: 13 amino acids. V gave up 5 bases and J gave up 2 bases, with 9 bases separating them. Looked up from germline, CDR1 is SGHTA and CDR2 is FQGTGA. The CDR3 is CASSVQPNTEAFF. The CDR3 bases are TGTGCCAGCAGCGTACAGCCCAACACTGAAGCTTTCTTT.

The CDR3 loop is CASRYGLSNTF. The CDR3 DNA reads TGTGCCAGCAGATATGGACTCTCGAACACCTTC. The J gene is TRBJ1-2, the V gene TRBV28; D remains unclear. The V gene's germline CDR1 is MDHEN and CDR2 SYDVKM. The V and J ends lost 6 bases and 12 bases respectively, with 14 bases between them. This CDR3 region has 11 residues.

The J gene is TRBJ2-7, the V gene TRBV6-6; D is uncertain. CDR1 MNHNY and CDR2 SVGAGI come from the germline V gene (reference sequence). The ends were cut back, 6 bases at V and 4 bases at J, with 7 bases in the middle. The CDR3 length is 11 residues. CDR3 loop: CASSPKYEQYF. Written as DNA, the CDR3 is TGTGCCAGCAGCCCGAAGTACGAGCAGTACTTC.

The chain couples TRBV6-5 to TRBJ2-2; D possibly corresponds to TRBD2 (5 bases). Germline assignment: CDR1 MNHEY and CDR2 SVGAGI. The germline V and J ends were trimmed by 6 bases and 5 bases, with 7 bases remaining between them. The CDR3 spans 12 residues. Written as DNA, the CDR3 is TGTGCCAGCAGGAGGGAAACCGGGGAGCTGTTTTTT. Encoded protein: CASRRETGELFF.

This rearrangement joins TRBV29-1 to TRBJ1-5; D is uncertain. The CDR3 runs to 13 residues. CDR1 is SQVTM, CDR2 ANQGSEA, per germline. V was cut by 4 bases and J by 0 bases, with 7 bases left in between. The CDR3 reads CSVGADSNQPQHF. DNA of the CDR3: TGCAGCGTTGGGGCAGATAGCAATCAGCCCCAGCATTTT. Looking up the rest from reference TRBV29-1 and TRBJ1-5 gives the full variable domain: SAVISQKPSRDICQRGTSLTIQCQVDSQVTMMFWYRQQPGQSLTLIATANQGSEATYESGFVIDKFPISRPNLTFSTLTVSNMSPEDSSIYLCSVGADSNQPQHFGDGTRLSIL.

The chain joins TRBV6-1 to TRBJ1-3; D call uncertain. The V and J ends lost 1 base and 0 bases respectively, with 7 bases between them. The CDR3 covers 15 residues. Germline values: CDR1 MNHNS, CDR2 SASEGT. CDR3 sequence: CASSEVSVSGNTIYF. CDR3 coding DNA: TGTGCCAGCAGTGAAGTTTCCGTCTCTGGAAACACCATATATTTT.

This clone has a handful of counts. This chain joins TRBV2 and TRBJ1-2; TRBD1 might be the D (6 bases). Trimming pared 5 bases from V and 8 bases from J, leaving 18 bases between. The CDR3 covers 14 residues. Germline assignment: CDR1 SNHLY and CDR2 FYNNEI. CDR3 residues: CASSTTGGGRGYTF. CDR3 DNA sequence: TGTGCCAGCAGTACTACGGGAGGGGGTCGAGGCTACACCTTC.

This clone showed up just a few times. The V call is TRBV6-5, the J call TRBJ1-2; maybe TRBD1 (6 bases). There are 13 residues in the CDR3. Germline lookup yields CDR1 MNHEY and CDR2 SVGAGI. V was shortened by 7 bases and J by 4 bases, with 13 bases between the two germline ends. CDR3 DNA sequence: TGTGCCAGCACCGAGGGGGGTCCCTATGGCTACACCTTC. Its translation: CASTEGGPYGYTF.

The chain recombines TRBV19 with TRBJ1-1; a possible D gene is TRBD1 (5 bases). Trimming shortened V by 6 bases and J by 0 bases, and 23 bases separated the two germline ends. The CDR3 is made up of 18 amino acids. Per germline, CDR1 LNHDA and CDR2 SQIVND (reference sequence). The CDR3 nucleotides read TGTGCCAGTAGGGGGCTGGGACTTCTCCGGACAATGAACACTGAAGCTTTCTTT. Its translation is CASRGLGLLRTMNTEAFF.

The sample holds a few counts of this clone. This rearrangement joins TRBV4-1 to TRBJ1-1, with D perhaps matching TRBD1 (6 bases). This CDR3 comprises 16 residues. Germline V gives CDR1 MGHRA, CDR2 YSYEKL. V lost 0 bases, J lost 1 base, and 12 bases lay in between. The CDR3: CASSQEKTTGNTEAFF. The CDR3 DNA is TGCGCCAGCAGCCAAGAGAAAACGACAGGGAACACTGAAGCTTTCTTT.

As to this clone: With a much larger clone just one base away, this may be a read error. This chain links TRBV27 with TRBJ2-7, with unresolved D. The CDR3 spans 12 residues. Trimming removed 9 bases at V and 0 bases at J, with 9 bases between. Germline lookup yields CDR1 MNHEY and CDR2 SMNVEV (reference sequence). The DNA for the CDR3 is TGTGCCAGGACGGCCGACTCCTACGAGCAGTACTTC. Its translation is CARTADSYEQYF.

The genes are TRBV28 and TRBJ1-5, with D possibly TRBD1 on 6 matching bases. Per germline, CDR1 MDHEN and CDR2 SYDVKM. CDR3 length: 14 residues. The V end was cut by 11 bases, the J end by 0 bases, with 14 bases between. The CDR3 reads CALKGGGSNQPQHF. CDR3 nucleotides: TGTGCCCTAAAGGGAGGGGGTAGCAATCAGCCCCAGCATTTT.

This rearrangement joins TRBV9 to TRBJ2-5, with D unresolved. The DNA end favors TRBJ2-7, so the J call may be wrong. Germline-derived CDR1 and CDR2 are SGDLS and YYNGEE. The CDR3 length is 15 residues. CDR3 nucleotides: TGTGCCAGCAGCAATCGCCCAGGCCAATCCTACGAGCAGTACTTC. Translating gives CASSNRPGQSYEQYF.

The rearrangement joins TRBV18 to TRBJ2-3; weak D call: TRBD1 (5 bases). There are 17 residues in the CDR3. The germline V and J ends were trimmed by 0 bases and 1 base, with 14 bases remaining between them. Per the germline V gene, CDR1 is KGHSH and CDR2 is LQKENI. As DNA, the CDR3 is TGTGCCAGCTCACCACCCCTCGAGGCACAGGGCACAGATACGCAGTATTTT. Translated: CASSPPLEAQGTDTQYF.

This rearrangement joins TRBV10-3 to TRBJ1-2, with 11 bases lining up with TRBD1. Trimming cost V 10 bases and J 4 bases; bases outside gene matches: 8. The germline gives CDR1 ENHRY, CDR2 SYGVKD. CDR3 length: 14 residues. The CDR3 here is CATGQGAFSYGYTF. The DNA of the CDR3 is TGTGCCACCGGACAGGGGGCCTTTTCCTATGGCTACACCTTC.

The V and J genes are TRBV7-9 and TRBJ1-1; D is undetermined. Trimming pared 5 bases from V and 5 bases from J, leaving 21 bases between. The CDR3 extends over 16 amino acids. Germline lookup yields CDR1 SEHNR and CDR2 FQNEAQ (reference sequence). The CDR3 coding sequence is TGTGCCAGCAGCAGAATGGGATCTTTGGGCGATACTGAAGCTTTCTTT. It specifies CASSRMGSLGDTEAFF.